The clone carrying this TCR beta chain was seen more than once but under ten times. The target antigen is unknown. The data are from a study of T cell responses to AZD1222 COVID-19 vaccine. Findings and limits, study-wide: Among spike-specific TCRs, nearly half reportedly target unmutated variant regions.

Data came from immunoSEQ multiplex PCR; TCRdb stores just in-frame clones and leaves some out. The sample includes tens of thousands of clones, about 89% seen only once; the top ten take 2%. The germline V gene has CDR1 SGHDT and CDR2 YYEEEE. The CDR3 is 13 amino acids. The ends were cut back, 5 bases at V and 5 bases at J, with 11 bases in the middle. This sample comprised peripheral blood, obtained on day 0 of AZD1222 vaccination. This clonotype was sampled from an adult in good health. The chain has TRBV5-6 and TRBJ2-1, with D perhaps assigned TRBD1 or TRBD2 (6 bases each). The CDR3 here is CASRRDMNNEQFF. The CDR3, as DNA: TGTGCCAGCAGGCGGGACATGAACAATGAGCAGTTCTTC.